The 26 T cell receptor beta chains given below trace back to one sample, sequenced in a study of somatic mutations in cytotoxic T cells in rheumatoid arthritis. Measured with immunoSEQ multiplex PCR; TCRdb has only the in-frame clones, and not every one. The repertoire holds about 18,000 clones, with about 80% as singletons. Source material: CD8+ T cells sorted from blood. The receptors originated from an adult with rheumatoid arthritis.

V usage is TRBV18 and J usage is TRBJ2-5, with 9 bases identical to TRBD2. The germline V gene has CDR1 KGHSH and CDR2 LQKENI. With V trimmed by 2 bases and J by 1 base, 5 bases remained unmatched. This CDR3 spans 16 amino acids. The CDR3 loop reads CASSPDSGSFQETQYF. CDR3 in DNA: TGTGCCAGCTCACCAGATAGCGGGAGTTTCCAAGAGACCCAGTACTTC.

The rearrangement joins TRBV11-3 to TRBJ1-4, with a possible D match to TRBD1 (5 bases). Trimming stripped 8 bases from V and 6 bases from J, with 16 bases between. This CDR3 has 14 residues. CDR1 is SGHNT and CDR2 is YENEEA in the germline V gene. The CDR3 loop is CASRSRGTDEKLFF. CDR3 in DNA: TGTGCCAGCCGGTCCCGGGGGACGGATGAAAAACTGTTTTTT.

This chain joins TRBV30 and TRBJ1-2; D is uncertain. CDR1 is GTSNPN, CDR2 SVGIG, per germline (reference sequence). The V and J ends lost 4 bases and 4 bases respectively, with 10 bases between them. The CDR3 is 12 amino acids. Here the CDR3 reads CAWIGQSYGYTF. CDR3 DNA sequence: TGTGCCTGGATCGGCCAGTCCTATGGCTACACCTTC.

V usage is TRBV4-1 and J usage is TRBJ1-3, with a possible D match to TRBD1 (6 bases). This CDR3 comprises 17 residues. From germline, CDR1 is MGHRA and CDR2 YSYEKL. V was clipped by 5 bases and J by 0 bases, with 17 bases between them. The DNA of the CDR3 is TGCGCCAGCAGCTCCTCCGGGACACCTTACTCTGGAAACACCATATATTTT. Its protein product is CASSSSGTPYSGNTIYF.

The rearrangement joins TRBV30 to TRBJ2-1, with D maybe TRBD2 (6 bases). The CDR3 loop spans 16 amino acids. Between the trimmed V and J ends, which lost 5 bases and 4 bases, there was a span of 21 bases. Germline lookup yields CDR1 GTSNPN and CDR2 SVGIG (reference sequence). CDR3 in amino acids: CAWAPRGPLLYNEQFF. CDR3 in DNA: TGTGCCTGGGCCCCGCGGGGACCTCTGCTTTACAATGAGCAGTTCTTC.

There are a few counts of this clone. The V gene is TRBV4-1, the J gene TRBJ2-7, with TRBD2 as a possible D gene (6 bases). CDR1 and CDR2 (germline): MGHRA, YSYEKL. CDR3 length: 15 residues. Between the trimmed V and J ends, which lost 0 bases and 4 bases, there was a span of 13 bases. The CDR3 here is CASSQERGLAYEQYF. CDR3 bases: TGCGCCAGCAGCCAAGAGCGGGGTTTAGCTTACGAGCAGTACTTC.

This chain joins TRBV6-1 and TRBJ2-5; tentatively, D is TRBD1 (6 bases). Germline values: CDR1 MNHNS, CDR2 SASEGT. The CDR3 covers 15 residues. Between the trimmed V and J ends, which lost 3 bases and 2 bases, there was a span of 13 bases. CDR3 coding DNA: TGTGCCAGCAGTGATGGTTCGGGACAACAAGAGACCCAGTACTTC. This codes for CASSDGSGQQETQYF.

The chain couples TRBV28 to TRBJ2-4; D is possibly TRBD1 (6 bases). Trimming took off 10 bases at V and 3 bases at J, with 19 bases between the two ends. This CDR3 is built from 15 residues. CDR1 is MDHEN and CDR2 is SYDVKM in the germline V gene. CDR3 protein: CATSGQPWDKNIQYF. In DNA, the CDR3 is TGTGCCACCTCCGGACAGCCTTGGGACAAAAACATTCAGTACTTC.

V and J are TRBV2 and TRBJ1-3; D uncertain. The CDR3 covers 14 residues. Per germline, CDR1 SNHLY and CDR2 FYNNEI. Deletions cut 5 bases from V and 0 bases from J, with 8 bases between. The CDR3 sequence: CASSQSNSGNTIYF. CDR3 in DNA: TGTGCCAGCAGTCAATCAAACTCTGGAAACACCATATATTTT.

The chain carries TRBV5-6 and TRBJ1-5; D might be TRBD1 (5 bases). Germline V gene sequence: CDR1 SGHDT, CDR2 YYEEEE. Trimming left V 2 bases short and J 6 bases short, with 9 bases between. The CDR3 runs 13 residues. The CDR3 DNA follows: TGTGCCAGCAGCTTCGGGGCTACTCAGCCCCAGCATTTT. Translating gives CASSFGATQPQHF.

This clone was counted only a few times. The gene calls are TRBV27 and TRBJ2-7; D possibly uses TRBD1 or TRBD2 (5 bases each). The CDR3 length is 13 residues. V lost 5 bases and J lost 3, with 11 bases in between. CDR1 and CDR2 from the germline V gene are MNHEY and SMNVEV (reference sequence). The CDR3 spells CASSPPGGYEQYF. DNA of the CDR3: TGTGCCAGCAGTCCGCCTGGGGGCTACGAGCAGTACTTC.

The chain employs TRBV29-1 and TRBJ1-2; TRBD1 is a possible D gene (6 bases). Trimming took off 0 bases at V and 6 bases at J, with 11 bases between the two ends. Germline assignment: CDR1 SQVTM and CDR2 ANQGSEA. This CDR3 region has 13 residues. CDR3 coding DNA: TGCAGCGTTGAAGATAAGGGGGGACATGGCTACACCTTC. This encodes CSVEDKGGHGYTF.

V usage is TRBV6-1 and J usage is TRBJ2-3; D not certain. The CDR3 has 13 amino acids. V lost 9 bases and J lost 6, with 16 bases in between. Germline V gene data show CDR1 as MNHNS and CDR2 as SASEGT. CDR3 in DNA: TGTGCCAGTCCTGGGCCCCCCGCGGATACGCAGTATTTT. Encoded protein: CASPGPPADTQYF.

V is TRBV5-1 and J is TRBJ2-7; D may be TRBD1 (6 bases). This CDR3 is 16 amino acids long. Per germline, CDR1 SGHRS and CDR2 YFSETQ. Trimming stripped 3 bases from V and 4 bases from J, with 20 bases between. The CDR3 coding sequence is TGCGCCAGCAGCTCGGCACAGGGAGTGGTTCAATACGAGCAGTACTTC. As protein: CASSSAQGVVQYEQYF.

The chain joins TRBV5-6 to TRBJ1-1, with D perhaps TRBD1 (5 bases). V dropped 4 bases and J dropped 1 base, with 26 bases sitting between them. Germline CDR1 and CDR2: SGHDT and YYEEEE. The CDR3 consists of 19 residues. The CDR3 loop is CASSARLSRVDGENTEAFF. CDR3 DNA sequence: TGTGCCAGCAGCGCCCGTTTATCCAGGGTAGACGGCGAGAACACTGAAGCTTTCTTT.

CDR3 loop: CASSPRTSSYNEQFF. Here the CDR3 DNA reads TGTGCCAGCAGCCCTAGGACGAGCTCCTACAATGAGCAGTTCTTC. This chain uses TRBV7-9 with TRBJ2-1; no definite D call. Germline V CDR1 and CDR2: SEHNR, FQNEAQ (reference sequence). The V gene lost 5 bases and the J gene lost 0 bases, with 11 bases spanning the gap. The CDR3 length is 15 residues.

The CDR3 bases are TGTGCCAGCAGCCCCGGGACAACACATGGCTACACCTTC. It codes for CASSPGTTHGYTF. The V gene is TRBV5-6, the J gene TRBJ1-2; a possible D gene is TRBD1 (6 bases). Germline V gene sequence: CDR1 SGHDT, CDR2 YYEEEE. Trimming removed 4 bases at V and 6 bases at J, with 13 bases between. The CDR3 totals 13 residues.

This chain joins TRBV27 and TRBJ2-3; tentative D call: TRBD2 (5 bases). V was shortened by 2 bases and J by 2 bases, with 17 bases between the two germline ends. The CDR3 length is 17 residues. Germline V gene lookup returns CDR1 MNHEY and CDR2 SMNVEV (reference sequence). The CDR3 DNA reads TGTGCCAGCAGTTTAACGGGGTCCGCTTTCTCCACAGATACGCAGTATTTT. Protein sequence: CASSLTGSAFSTDTQYF.

In this sample, this clone turned up once. The chain couples TRBV11-2 to TRBJ2-4; 9 bases are shared with TRBD2. J was trimmed by 8 bases and V by 5 bases; bases with no gene match: 16. There are 17 residues in the CDR3. From germline, CDR1 is SGHAT and CDR2 FQNNGV. The CDR3 protein is CASSTRTSAKDLDIQYF. The CDR3 DNA reads as TGTGCCAGCAGCACCCGGACTAGCGCGAAGGATTTGGACATTCAGTACTTC.

The rearrangement uses TRBV4-2 and TRBJ2-2; tentatively, D is TRBD1 (6 bases). V was shortened by 4 bases and J by 1 base, with 13 bases between the two germline ends. Germline lookup yields CDR1 LGHNA and CDR2 YNFKEQ. This CDR3 region has 16 residues. The CDR3 loop is CASSLGADMNTGELFF. DNA of the CDR3: TGTGCCAGCAGCCTGGGGGCGGACATGAACACCGGGGAGCTGTTTTTT.

The rearrangement links TRBV19 to TRBJ1-2; D possibly corresponds to TRBD1 (6 bases). The germline gives CDR1 LNHDA, CDR2 SQIVND (reference sequence). The CDR3 is made up of 14 amino acids. Trimming shortened V by 6 bases and J by 4 bases, and 15 bases separated the two germline ends. The chain's CDR3 is CASRHMDSFYGYTF. The CDR3 bases are TGTGCCAGTAGGCACATGGACAGCTTCTATGGCTACACCTTC.

This clone was counted a single time. CDR3 DNA sequence: TGTGCCAGTAGAAGTAGCGGGGGGCCTCCGGGCTACGAGCAGTACTTC. The encoded protein is CASRSSGGPPGYEQYF. The J gene is TRBJ2-7, the V gene TRBV19, with 10 nucleotides matching TRBD2. From germline, CDR1 is LNHDA and CDR2 SQIVND (reference sequence). The V segment lost 6 bases and the J segment 3 bases; nucleotides outside the gene matches: 11. The length of the CDR3 is 16 residues.

CDR3 nucleotides: TGTGCCAGCAGCTTCTTAGACAGGGGGACCACTGAAGCTTTCTTT. It translates to CASSFLDRGTTEAFF. The chain links TRBV7-9 to TRBJ1-1, with 9 positions matching TRBD1. Germline V gene sequence: CDR1 SEHNR, CDR2 FQNEAQ (reference sequence). Trimming took 3 bases from V and 4 from J; bases not matched to a gene: 6. The CDR3 is 15 residues long.

The V gene is TRBV28, the J gene TRBJ1-2; the D gene is possibly TRBD1 (6 bases). With 3 bases removed from V and 8 bases from J, the gap between germline ends came to 28 bases. CDR3 length: 18 residues. Germline assignment: CDR1 MDHEN and CDR2 SYDVKM. The CDR3 DNA reads TGTGCCAGCAGTTTTTGGGGAGATTTCTCGGGATGGGGGGCGGGCTACACCTTC. Protein product: CASSFWGDFSGWGAGYTF.

This chain joins TRBV27 and TRBJ2-2; 14 bases match TRBD2. The CDR3 consists of 16 residues. The V gene's germline CDR1 is MNHEY and CDR2 SMNVEV (reference sequence). V lost 5 bases and J lost 6; bases outside the gene matches: 5. CDR3 protein: CASSLGLAGASGELFF. The DNA for the CDR3 is TGTGCCAGCAGTCTGGGACTAGCGGGGGCCTCCGGGGAGCTGTTTTTT.

The chain uses TRBV19 and TRBJ1-2; perhaps TRBD1 as D (6 bases). The germline V gene has CDR1 LNHDA and CDR2 SQIVND (reference sequence). The CDR3 length is 13 residues. Between the trimmed V and J ends, which lost 1 base and 4 bases, there was a span of 7 bases. The CDR3 DNA sequence: TGTGCCAGTAGTATAGGGACAGCCTATGGCTACACCTTC. It codes for CASSIGTAYGYTF. Combining the CDR3 with reference TRBV19 and TRBJ1-2 gives the whole variable domain DGGITQSPKYLFRKEGQNVTLSCEQNLNHDAMYWYRQDPGQGLRLIYYSQIVNDFQKGDIAEGYSVSREKKESFPLTVTSAQKNPTAFYLCASSIGTAYGYTFGSGTRLTVV.